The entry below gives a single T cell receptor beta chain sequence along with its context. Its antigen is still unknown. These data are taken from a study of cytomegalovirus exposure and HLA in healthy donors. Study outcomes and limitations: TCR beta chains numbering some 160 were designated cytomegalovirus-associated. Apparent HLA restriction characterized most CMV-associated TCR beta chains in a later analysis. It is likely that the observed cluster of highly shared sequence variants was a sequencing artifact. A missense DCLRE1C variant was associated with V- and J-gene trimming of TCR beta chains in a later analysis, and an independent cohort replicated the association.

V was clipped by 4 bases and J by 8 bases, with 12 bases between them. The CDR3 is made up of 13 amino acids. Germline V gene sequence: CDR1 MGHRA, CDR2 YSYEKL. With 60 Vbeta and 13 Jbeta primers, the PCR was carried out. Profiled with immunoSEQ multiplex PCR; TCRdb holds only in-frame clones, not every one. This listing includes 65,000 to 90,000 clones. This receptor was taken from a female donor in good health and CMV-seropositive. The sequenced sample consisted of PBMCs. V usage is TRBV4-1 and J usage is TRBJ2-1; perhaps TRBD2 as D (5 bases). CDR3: CASSLRLNYEQFF. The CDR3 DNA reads TGCGCCAGCAGCCTACGACTAAACTATGAGCAGTTCTTC.